This T cell receptor (beta chain) is drawn from a study of blood T cell repertoires in COVID-19. Data came from immunoSEQ multiplex PCR; TCRdb stores just in-frame clones and leaves some out. The sample shows about 440,000 clones, about 90% of them seen only once. The germline V gene encodes CDR1 MNHEY and CDR2 SMNVEV (reference sequence). V lost 5 bases and J 3 bases, leaving 20 bases between the germline ends. This CDR3 is built from 16 residues. The chain recombines TRBV27 with TRBJ2-7, with D perhaps TRBD2 (6 bases). The TCR sequence derives from a man between 18 and 29 years old who had recovered from COVID-19. The specimen sequenced was PBMCs or T cells enriched from blood (not recorded which). CDR3 coding DNA: TGTGCCAGCAGTCGGAACCCTGGTGGGGGGTTCTACGAGCAGTACTTC. This sequence encodes CASSRNPGGGFYEQYF.